Below are 14 T cell receptor beta chains sequenced from a single sample in a study of CD8+ T cells in alopecia areata. Indicated treatment: oral pan-JAK inhibitor, 5-10 mg twice daily. The sequencing template was cDNA reverse transcribed from extracted RNA. Using immunoSEQ multiplex PCR, the repertoire was profiled, and TCRdb retains in-frame clones only, with some absent. The sample has some 170,000 clones, approximately 53% seen once. The material was CD8+ T cells sorted from blood, obtained at week 24, from a patient treated with tofacitinib. The receptors here all came from a human donor with alopecia areata.

The chain has TRBV10-2 and TRBJ2-1, with 8 nucleotides matching TRBD2. The CDR3 is 15 residues long. V lost 5 bases and J lost 3; bases outside the gene matches: 6. Germline CDR1 WSHSY, CDR2 SAAADI. The CDR3 DNA sequence: TGCGCCAGCAGTTTAGCGGGGCCGAACTACAATGAGCAGTTCTTC. Protein sequence: CASSLAGPNYNEQFF.

The V call is TRBV10-3, the J call TRBJ1-5; D gene ambiguous. CDR1 and CDR2 from the germline V gene are ENHRY and SYGVKD. This CDR3 spans 13 amino acids. V lost 6 bases and J 5 bases, leaving 11 bases between the germline ends. CDR3 sequence: CAISDGLDQPQHF. DNA for the CDR3: TGTGCCATCAGCGACGGTCTGGATCAGCCCCAGCATTTT.

This sequence joins TRBV13 and TRBJ2-5; TRBD2 matches at 9 bases. V dropped 6 bases and J dropped 0; count of bases not matched to a gene: 5. The CDR3 extends over 15 amino acids. Germline-derived CDR1 and CDR2 are PRHDT and FYEKMQ (reference sequence). In DNA form, the CDR3 reads TGTGCCAGCAGATCTAGCGGGGAGAACCAAGAGACCCAGTACTTC. Protein: CASRSSGENQETQYF.

V usage is TRBV29-1 and J usage is TRBJ2-5; D possibly corresponds to TRBD1 (5 bases). Trimming took off 5 bases at V and 5 bases at J, with 21 bases between the two ends. CDR3 size: 15 residues. Germline loops: CDR1 SQVTM, CDR2 ANQGSEA. Here the CDR3 reads CSVNSDSSFPETQYF. The CDR3 region has the DNA TGCAGCGTTAATTCTGACAGCAGCTTTCCCGAGACCCAGTACTTC.

The chain couples TRBV25-1 to TRBJ1-1, with TRBD1 matching over 7 bases. Germline CDR1 MGHDK, CDR2 SYGVNS. Trimming took 6 bases from V and 1 from J; bases not matched to a gene: 8. The CDR3 has 15 amino acids. The CDR3 DNA sequence: TGTGCCAGCAGGGACGGACAGGCGCGGAACACTGAAGCTTTCTTT. Residues: CASRDGQARNTEAFF.

CDR3 region: CASSSTVRQDGIRTGELFF. The DNA of the CDR3 is TGTGCCAGCAGCTCCACTGTGAGACAGGACGGCATCCGTACCGGGGAGCTGTTTTTT. J is TRBJ2-2 and V is TRBV5-6, with a tentative D call TRBD1 (6 bases). The CDR3 totals 19 residues. CDR1 and CDR2 from the germline V gene are SGHDT and YYEEEE. The germline V and J ends were trimmed by 3 bases and 5 bases, with 26 bases remaining between them.

V gene TRBV2 combines with J gene TRBJ2-3; no firm D call. Germline CDR1 is SNHLY and CDR2 is FYNNEI. V was shortened by 8 bases and J by 4 bases, with 10 bases between the two germline ends. The CDR3 has 12 amino acids. The CDR3 DNA follows: TGTGCCAGCGCTAGGTATGCAGATACGCAGTATTTT. Its protein is CASARYADTQYF. The complete variable domain, with remaining parts taken from reference TRBV2 and TRBJ2-3, reads EPEVTQTPSHQVTQMGQEVILRCVPISNHLYFYWYRQILGQKVEFLVSFYNNEISEKSEIFDDQFSVERPDGSNFTLKIRSTKLEDSAMYFCASARYADTQYFGPGTRLTVL.

CDR3 sequence reads: CASSDTSNEQFF. The CDR3 coding sequence is TGTGCCAGCAGCGACACTAGCAATGAGCAGTTCTTC. The chain uses TRBV9 and TRBJ2-1, with D tentatively TRBD2 (5 bases). With 3 bases removed from V and 6 bases from J, the gap between germline ends came to 7 bases. The germline gives CDR1 SGDLS, CDR2 YYNGEE. The CDR3 covers 12 residues.

The rearrangement links TRBV27 to TRBJ1-1, with D possibly matching TRBD1 (6 bases). The CDR3 has 13 residues. The germline gives CDR1 MNHEY, CDR2 SMNVEV (reference sequence). Deletions cut 5 bases from V and 4 bases from J, with 11 bases between. Written as DNA, the CDR3 is TGTGCCAGCAGTATACAGGGACGCACTGAAGCTTTCTTT. Its protein is CASSIQGRTEAFF.

The chain has TRBV7-8 and TRBJ1-5, with a possible D match to TRBD1 (6 bases). The CDR3 contains 16 residues. The V end lost 5 bases, the J end lost 1 base, and 15 bases lay between the germline ends. Germline V CDR1 and CDR2: SGHVS, FQNEAQ. The CDR3 protein is CASSQTTGSSNQPQHF. DNA for the CDR3: TGTGCCAGCAGCCAAACAACAGGGTCCAGCAATCAGCCCCAGCATTTT. Drawing the rest from reference TRBV7-8 and TRBJ1-5, the complete variable domain is GAGVSQSPRYKVAKRGQDVALRCDPISGHVSLFWYQQALGQGPEFLTYFQNEAQLDKSGLPSDRFFAERPEGSVSTLKIQRTQQEDSAVYLCASSQTTGSSNQPQHFGDGTRLSIL.

In this sample, this clone turned up once. This chain uses TRBV4-3 with TRBJ2-7; tentatively, D is TRBD2 (5 bases). Trimming took 0 bases from V and 3 from J, leaving 6 bases between them. The CDR3 is 13 amino acids. Germline V CDR1 and CDR2: LGHNA, YSLEER. Written as DNA, the CDR3 is TGCGCCAGCAGCCAAGATGCGGGCTACGAGCAGTACTTC. Protein sequence: CASSQDAGYEQYF.

This rearrangement joins TRBV6-5 to TRBJ2-1, with TRBD2 matching over 7 bases. The V and J ends lost 3 bases and 6 bases, in that order; junction bases with no gene match: 5. The CDR3 has 14 residues. Germline V gene data show CDR1 as MNHEY and CDR2 as SVGAGI. DNA for the CDR3: TGTGCCAGCAGTTATACCATAGCGGGCAATGAGCAGTTCTTC. Amino acid sequence: CASSYTIAGNEQFF.

The chain employs TRBV28 and TRBJ2-2, with D unclear. V was shortened by 2 bases and J by 3 bases, with 1 base between the two germline ends. Germline V lookup: CDR1 MDHEN, CDR2 SYDVKM. This CDR3 has 12 amino acids. The CDR3 DNA sequence: TGTGCCAGCAGTTTAGACACCGGGGAGCTGTTTTTT. This gives the protein CASSLDTGELFF. Variable domain in full (rest from reference TRBV28 and TRBJ2-2): DVKVTQSSRYLVKRTGEKVFLECVQDMDHENMFWYRQDPGLGLRLIYFSYDVKMKEKGDIPEGYSVSREKKERFSLILESASTNQTSMYLCASSLDTGELFFGEGSRLTVL.

This rearrangement joins TRBV13 to TRBJ2-2; the match to TRBD1 covers 8 bases. CDR3 length: 16 residues. J was trimmed by 5 bases and V by 6 bases; bases with no gene match: 11. CDR1 and CDR2 from the germline V gene are PRHDT and FYEKMQ (reference sequence). The DNA for the CDR3 is TGTGCCAGCAGAGTCCTTAGGACAGGGCGAACCGGGGAGCTGTTTTTT. As protein: CASRVLRTGRTGELFF.